Each of the 32 T cell receptor beta chains below was sequenced from the same sample in a study of T-cell reconstitution after alpha-beta-depleted transplantation in children. As it was prepared, the TCRbeta library received unique molecular identifiers. Each CDR3 protein is one row after TCRdb ran MiXCR on the PCR reads. The repertoire has approximately 200,000 distinct CDR3 sequences, 14% to 15% of them found once; the top ten carry roughly 13%. The source material was PBMCs from the stem cell graft donor, sampled from the stem cell graft. The receptors shown here come from a human donor who donated a stem cell graft to a child with acute lymphoblastic leukemia.

This clonotype was seen many times. The chain links TRBV10-2 to TRBJ2-1; D assignment may be TRBD1 or TRBD2 (5 bases each). The V gene lost 7 bases and the J gene lost 3 bases, with 13 bases spanning the gap. The CDR3 is 14 amino acids. Germline CDR1 and CDR2: WSHSY and SAAADI. CDR3 bases: TGCGCCAGCATTGGGACCCGGAGCTACAATGAGCAGTTCTTC. Protein: CASIGTRSYNEQFF.

This clonotype has at least ten counts. The genes are TRBV7-6 and TRBJ2-1, with TRBD2 matching over 10 bases. Per germline, CDR1 SGHVS and CDR2 FNYEAQ. The CDR3 consists of 16 residues. With 3 bases clipped from V and 0 bases from J, the junction kept 2 bases outside the gene matches. CDR3 DNA sequence: TGTGCCAGCAGCTTGGGACTAGCGACCTCCTACAATGAGCAGTTCTTC. Translation: CASSLGLATSYNEQFF. Combining the CDR3 with reference TRBV7-6 and TRBJ2-1 gives the whole variable domain GAGVSQSPRYKVTKRGQDVALRCDPISGHVSLYWYRQALGQGPEFLTYFNYEAQQDKSGLPNDRFSAERPEGSISTLTIQRTEQRDSAMYRCASSLGLATSYNEQFFGPGTRLTVL.

This chain joins TRBV11-2 and TRBJ2-7, with D tentatively TRBD1 (6 bases). The CDR3 is made up of 14 amino acids. Germline lookup yields CDR1 SGHAT and CDR2 FQNNGV. The V end lost 5 bases, the J end lost 6 bases, and 17 bases lay between the germline ends. The CDR3 is CASSRSRGFGEQYF. The CDR3 DNA reads TGTGCCAGCAGCCGAAGCAGGGGCTTCGGCGAGCAGTACTTC.

This clonotype was seen a handful of times. This rearrangement joins TRBV5-1 to TRBJ2-4, with a possible D match to TRBD1 (7 bases). CDR1 and CDR2 from the germline V gene are SGHRS and YFSETQ. The V end was cut by 0 bases, the J end by 4 bases, with 11 bases between. The CDR3 has 15 amino acids. CDR3 residues: CASSLGGTEKNIQYF. The CDR3 DNA is TGCGCCAGCAGCTTGGGCGGGACAGAAAAAAACATTCAGTACTTC. The full variable domain, in which reference TRBV5-1 and TRBJ2-4 provide the parts outside the CDR3, is KAGVTQTPRYLIKTRGQQVTLSCSPISGHRSVSWYQQTPGQGLQFLFEYFSETQRNKGNFPGRFSGRQFSNSRSEMNVSTLELGDSALYLCASSLGGTEKNIQYFGAGTRLSVL.

This clonotype was detected many times. The rearrangement links TRBV27 to TRBJ2-1; the D is unclear. Germline lookup yields CDR1 MNHEY and CDR2 SMNVEV (reference sequence). V was cut by 3 bases and J by 2 bases, with 14 bases left in between. This CDR3 is 16 amino acids long. The DNA for the CDR3 is TGTGCCAGCAGTTTGGGCTCCGCCAGGCCCTACAATGAGCAGTTCTTC. Translating it yields CASSLGSARPYNEQFF.

The chain is built from TRBV12-3 or TRBV12-4 and TRBJ1-1, with a tentative D call TRBD1 (5 bases). Trimming pared 5 bases from V and 6 bases from J, leaving 7 bases between. This CDR3 region has 11 residues. The CDR3 DNA is TGTGCCAGCAGTCCGACAGCTGAAGCTTTCTTT. Protein product: CASSPTAEAFF.

This clonotype was seen many times. The rearrangement joins TRBV12-3 or TRBV12-4 to TRBJ2-3; 7 nucleotides line up with TRBD2. J lost 3 bases, V lost 6 bases, and 6 bases had no gene match. This CDR3 contains 14 residues. CDR3 nucleotide sequence: TGTGCCAGCAGCCCCCAGGGAGGGACAGATACGCAGTATTTT. Protein sequence: CASSPQGGTDTQYF.

This clonotype was recorded at least ten times. V and J are TRBV20-1 and TRBJ1-6; D uncertain. This CDR3 has 14 residues. Trimming cost V 3 bases and J 0 bases, with 6 bases left between them. In germline, CDR1 is DFQATT, CDR2 SNEGSKA (reference sequence). The CDR3 here is CSARIDSYNSPLHF. CDR3 in DNA: TGCAGTGCTAGGATAGACTCCTATAATTCACCCCTCCACTTT.

This clonotype was detected many times. V gene TRBV5-6 combines with J gene TRBJ1-5; TRBD1 aligns across 8 bases. The CDR3 length is 16 residues. V dropped 4 bases and J dropped 4; count of bases not matched to a gene: 10. In germline, CDR1 is SGHDT, CDR2 YYEEEE. The CDR3 spells CASSPYGTGSNQPQHF. In nucleotides, the CDR3 is TGTGCCAGCAGCCCTTACGGGACAGGATCGAATCAGCCCCAGCATTTT.

In its sample, this clonotype was seen many times. The chain joins TRBV11-2 to TRBJ2-1, with 8 bases matching TRBD2. V gave up 3 bases and J gave up 8 bases; unmatched junction bases: 6. The CDR3 has 14 amino acids. Looked up from germline, CDR1 is SGHAT and CDR2 is FQNNGV. CDR3 amino acids: CASSLLGREDEQFF. DNA of the CDR3: TGTGCCAGCAGCTTGCTTGGGCGGGAGGATGAGCAGTTCTTC.

The chain couples TRBV5-1 to TRBJ1-1; the D gene is possibly TRBD1 (5 bases). Trimming took off 3 bases at V and 0 bases at J, with 12 bases between the two ends. Germline CDR1 SGHRS, CDR2 YFSETQ. The CDR3 runs to 15 residues. In DNA form, the CDR3 reads TGCGCCAGCAGCTCTACCGACAGCTTGAACACTGAAGCTTTCTTT. It codes for CASSSTDSLNTEAFF.

This clonotype was picked up a small number of times. In DNA, the CDR3 is TGTGCCAGCAGCACACAGAGGAACACTGAAGCTTTCTTT. Protein sequence: CASSTQRNTEAFF. V gene TRBV7-2 combines with J gene TRBJ1-1; D ambiguous. The ends were cut back, 5 bases at V and 1 base at J, with 8 bases in the middle. CDR3 size: 13 residues. The germline gives CDR1 SGHTA, CDR2 FQGNSA.

At least ten counts were recorded for this clonotype. The chain carries TRBV20-1 and TRBJ1-2, with D possibly matching TRBD1 (6 bases). There are 15 residues in the CDR3. V dropped 5 bases and J dropped 4 bases, with 20 bases sitting between them. CDR1 and CDR2 (germline): DFQATT, SNEGSKA (reference sequence). DNA for the CDR3: TGCAGTGCTGCGCAACAGGGACCCCAAACCTATGGCTACACCTTC. Translated, it gives CSAAQQGPQTYGYTF.

This clonotype was found many times. This sequence joins TRBV20-1 and TRBJ2-1; D gene unclear. Germline V lookup: CDR1 DFQATT, CDR2 SNEGSKA (reference sequence). V lost 5 bases and J lost 3, with 5 bases in between. CDR3 length: 11 amino acids. In DNA form, the CDR3 reads TGCAGTGCTCGCTACTACAATGAGCAGTTCTTC. It specifies CSARYYNEQFF.

Ten or more counts support this clonotype. CDR3 nucleotides: TGCGCCAGCAGTGGATCAGGGGGCGGCTACACCTTC. It encodes CASSGSGGGYTF. The rearrangement uses TRBV10-1 and TRBJ1-2, with 8 bases aligning to TRBD1. V was pared by 4 bases and J by 8 bases, with 3 bases of the junction left unmatched. The CDR3 loop spans 12 amino acids. CDR1 and CDR2 from the germline V gene are WNHNN and SYGVQD (reference sequence).

As regards this clonotype: A much larger clone sits a single nucleotide away, making a read error possible. The chain recombines TRBV7-8 with TRBJ1-5; D unresolved. V was pared by 5 bases and J by 0 bases, with 11 bases between. Germline lookup yields CDR1 SGHVS and CDR2 FQNEAQ. This CDR3 spans 15 amino acids. The CDR3, as DNA: TGTGCCAGCAGCCTGACCGAGCATAGCAATCAGCCCCAGCATTTT. Protein product: CASSLTEHSNQPQHF.

This clonotype was observed a few times. The chain couples TRBV28 to TRBJ2-7; D possibly corresponds to TRBD1 (6 bases). The germline V gene has CDR1 MDHEN and CDR2 SYDVKM. There are 12 residues in the CDR3. The V and J ends lost 5 bases and 6 bases respectively, with 11 bases between them. The CDR3 region is CASSLPGVEQYF. For the CDR3, the DNA is TGTGCCAGCAGTCTACCAGGGGTCGAGCAGTACTTC.

There are a few counts of this clonotype. V and J are TRBV19 and TRBJ2-5; D is ambiguous. Trimming took 4 bases from V and 2 from J, leaving 14 bases between them. CDR1 and CDR2 (germline): LNHDA, SQIVND (reference sequence). CDR3 size: 15 residues. CDR3 bases: TGTGCCAGTAGTAGCCTGGCAGGCGGTCAAGAGACCCAGTACTTC. Its translation: CASSSLAGGQETQYF.

This clonotype appeared many times. The chain combines TRBV5-1 with TRBJ2-7, with D possibly being TRBD1 or TRBD2 (5 bases each). The CDR3 is 12 residues long. Trimming left V 5 bases short and J 5 bases short, with 11 bases between. Germline CDR1 SGHRS, CDR2 YFSETQ. For the CDR3, the DNA is TGCGCCAGCAGTTGGGACGGTGACGAGCAGTACTTC. Residues: CASSWDGDEQYF.

This clonotype has a count of ten or more. J is TRBJ2-2 and V is TRBV5-1; 7 bases line up with TRBD1. The length of the CDR3 is 15 residues. The V segment lost 6 bases and the J segment 0 bases; nucleotides outside the gene matches: 5. In germline, CDR1 is SGHRS, CDR2 YFSETQ. CDR3 loop: CASKQGSTNTGELFF. The DNA of the CDR3 is TGCGCCAGCAAACAGGGGAGCACGAACACCGGGGAGCTGTTTTTT.

This clonotype occurred many times. The gene calls are TRBV29-1 and TRBJ2-5, with a weak D call TRBD1 (6 bases). The V end lost 6 bases, the J end lost 4 bases, and 12 bases lay between the germline ends. There are 12 residues in the CDR3. CDR1 is SQVTM and CDR2 is ANQGSEA in the germline V gene. The CDR3 coding sequence is TGCAGCGTAAGGACAGAGACAGAGACCCAGTACTTC. Amino acid sequence: CSVRTETETQYF.

This clonotype has at least ten counts. The chain recombines TRBV12-3 or TRBV12-4 with TRBJ1-1; no definite D call. CDR3 length: 13 residues. The ends were cut back, 3 bases at V and 1 base at J, with 6 bases in the middle. The chain's CDR3 is CASSFGSNTEAFF. CDR3 DNA sequence: TGTGCCAGCAGTTTCGGGTCGAACACTGAAGCTTTCTTT.

At least ten counts were recorded for this clonotype. This rearrangement joins TRBV6-1 to TRBJ2-7; no firm D call. V lost 3 bases and J lost 6, with 9 bases in between. Germline CDR1 MNHNS, CDR2 SASEGT. This CDR3 is built from 12 residues. CDR3 DNA sequence: TGTGCCAGCAGTGAGGACCGCCTCGAGCAGTACTTC. Its protein product is CASSEDRLEQYF.

This clonotype was seen ten or more times. This sequence joins TRBV4-2 and TRBJ2-7, with D tentatively TRBD2 (5 bases). V was pared by 1 base and J by 3 bases, with 7 bases between. Germline assignment: CDR1 LGHNA and CDR2 YNFKEQ. This CDR3 spans 13 amino acids. CDR3 in amino acids: CASSQVGNYEQYF. The CDR3 nucleotides are TGTGCCAGCAGCCAAGTCGGGAACTACGAGCAGTACTTC.

The gene calls are TRBV30 and TRBJ2-3; tentatively, D is TRBD1 (6 bases). Trimming took off 7 bases at V and 3 bases at J, with 14 bases between the two ends. From germline, CDR1 is GTSNPN and CDR2 SVGIG (reference sequence). This CDR3 is 13 amino acids long. CDR3 amino acids: CAFQGRSTDTQYF. The CDR3 coding sequence is TGTGCCTTTCAGGGGCGGTCAACAGATACGCAGTATTTT.

Many counts were recorded for this clonotype. In DNA, the CDR3 is TGTGCCAGCAGGGATCGACTAGCGGGAGTTGTCACCGGGGAGCTGTTTTTT. Its protein is CASRDRLAGVVTGELFF. The rearrangement links TRBV5-6 to TRBJ2-2; 12 bases fit TRBD2. J was trimmed by 4 bases and V by 5 bases; bases with no gene match: 9. Germline V CDR1 and CDR2: SGHDT, YYEEEE. The CDR3 is made up of 17 amino acids.

This clonotype was seen at least ten times. This chain uses TRBV5-1 with TRBJ2-7, with TRBD1 matching 7 bases. The V segment lost 3 bases and the J segment 7 bases; nucleotides outside the gene matches: 10. Germline CDR1 SGHRS, CDR2 YFSETQ. The CDR3 length is 14 residues. The CDR3 region has the DNA TGCGCCAGCAGCTCCCGACAGGGATCTGGGGAGCAGTACTTC. Translation: CASSSRQGSGEQYF.

This clonotype was picked up many times. V usage is TRBV7-9 and J usage is TRBJ2-4, with unresolved D. The V end was cut by 0 bases, the J end by 8 bases, with 8 bases between. There are 13 residues in the CDR3. Germline CDR1 SEHNR, CDR2 FQNEAQ (reference sequence). CDR3 in amino acids: CASSLAPLDIQYF. The DNA of the CDR3 is TGTGCCAGCAGCTTAGCTCCCTTGGACATTCAGTACTTC.

This clonotype has ten or more counts. The chain has TRBV10-3 and TRBJ1-5; TRBD1 is a possible D gene (6 bases). V lost 2 bases and J lost 0, with 20 bases in between. CDR1 is ENHRY, CDR2 SYGVKD, per germline. CDR3 length: 19 residues. This chain's CDR3 is CAISEPKQGLLNSNQPQHF. CDR3 DNA sequence: TGTGCCATCAGTGAGCCGAAACAGGGTCTCTTGAATAGCAATCAGCCCCAGCATTTT.

V is TRBV5-4 and J is TRBJ1-2; possible D gene TRBD1, 6 bases. The CDR3 length is 14 residues. The V gene lost 1 base and the J gene lost 8 bases, with 15 bases spanning the gap. Germline-derived CDR1 and CDR2 are SGHNT and YYREEE (reference sequence). In DNA form, the CDR3 reads TGTGCCAGCAGCTTGTGGGACATTCCTGGAGGCTACACCTTC. The encoded protein is CASSLWDIPGGYTF.

This clonotype was detected ten times or more. V is TRBV7-6 and J is TRBJ1-1; TRBD1 matches at 12 bases. Per the germline V gene, CDR1 is SGHVS and CDR2 is FNYEAQ. This CDR3 comprises 16 residues. V gave up 1 base and J gave up 7 bases; unmatched junction bases: 7. In DNA, the CDR3 is TGTGCCAGCAGCTTAGGCGGGACAGGGGGCCAGAGTGAAGCTTTCTTT. Protein sequence: CASSLGGTGGQSEAFF. The full variable domain, rest sourced from reference TRBV7-6 and TRBJ1-1, is GAGVSQSPRYKVTKRGQDVALRCDPISGHVSLYWYRQALGQGPEFLTYFNYEAQQDKSGLPNDRFSAERPEGSISTLTIQRTEQRDSAMYRCASSLGGTGGQSEAFFGQGTRLTVV.

This rearrangement joins TRBV5-1 to TRBJ1-1; 9 nucleotides match TRBD1. This CDR3 is 13 amino acids long. The trim removed 3 bases at V and 7 bases at J, leaving 4 bases unmatched. Germline CDR1 reads SGHRS; CDR2 reads YFSETQ. The CDR3 protein is CASSSPGQGEAFF. The CDR3 coding sequence is TGCGCCAGCAGCTCGCCGGGACAGGGTGAAGCTTTCTTT.